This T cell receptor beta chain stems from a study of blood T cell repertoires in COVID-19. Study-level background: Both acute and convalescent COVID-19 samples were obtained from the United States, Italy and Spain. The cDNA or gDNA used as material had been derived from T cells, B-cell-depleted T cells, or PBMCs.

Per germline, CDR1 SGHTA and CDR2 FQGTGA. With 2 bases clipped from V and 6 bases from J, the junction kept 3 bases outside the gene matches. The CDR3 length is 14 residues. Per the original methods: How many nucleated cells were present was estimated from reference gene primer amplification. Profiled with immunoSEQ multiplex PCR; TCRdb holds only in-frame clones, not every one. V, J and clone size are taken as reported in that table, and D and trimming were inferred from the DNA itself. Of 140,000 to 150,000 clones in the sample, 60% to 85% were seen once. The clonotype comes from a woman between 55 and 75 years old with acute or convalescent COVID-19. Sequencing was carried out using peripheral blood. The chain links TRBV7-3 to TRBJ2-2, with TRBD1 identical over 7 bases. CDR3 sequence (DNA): TGTGCCAGCAGCTTAGACAGGGTTGCCGGGGAGCTGTTTTTT. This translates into CASSLDRVAGELFF.